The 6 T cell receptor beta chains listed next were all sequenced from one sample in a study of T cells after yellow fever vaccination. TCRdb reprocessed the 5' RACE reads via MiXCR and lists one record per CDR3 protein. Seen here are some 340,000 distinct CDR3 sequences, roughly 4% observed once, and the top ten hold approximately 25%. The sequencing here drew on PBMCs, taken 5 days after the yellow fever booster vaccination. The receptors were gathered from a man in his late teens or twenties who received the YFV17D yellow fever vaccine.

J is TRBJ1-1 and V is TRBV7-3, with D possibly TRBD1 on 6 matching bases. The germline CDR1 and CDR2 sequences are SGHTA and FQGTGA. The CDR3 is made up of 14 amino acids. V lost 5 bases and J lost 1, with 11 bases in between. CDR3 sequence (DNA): TGTGCCAGCAGCCAGGGACACTCGAACACTGAAGCTTTCTTT. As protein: CASSQGHSNTEAFF.

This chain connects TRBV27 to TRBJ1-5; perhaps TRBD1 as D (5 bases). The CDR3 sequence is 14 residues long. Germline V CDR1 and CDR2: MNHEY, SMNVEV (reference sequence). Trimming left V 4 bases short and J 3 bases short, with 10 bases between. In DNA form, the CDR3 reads TGTGCCAGCAGTTCGCAGGGATACAATCAGCCCCAGCATTTT. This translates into CASSSQGYNQPQHF.

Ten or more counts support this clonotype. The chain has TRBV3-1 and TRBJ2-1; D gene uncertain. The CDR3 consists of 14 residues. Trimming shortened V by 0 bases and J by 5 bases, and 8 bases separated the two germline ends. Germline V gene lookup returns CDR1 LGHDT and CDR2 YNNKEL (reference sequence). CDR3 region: CASSQDTVDNEQFF. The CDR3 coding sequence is TGTGCCAGCAGCCAAGATACCGTCGACAATGAGCAGTTCTTC.

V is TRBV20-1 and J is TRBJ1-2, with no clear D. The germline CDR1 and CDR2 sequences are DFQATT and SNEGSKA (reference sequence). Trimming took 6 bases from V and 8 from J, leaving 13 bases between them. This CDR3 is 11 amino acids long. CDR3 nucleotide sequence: TGCAGTGCCCCCAGCGTACAAGGCTACACCTTC. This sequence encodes CSAPSVQGYTF.

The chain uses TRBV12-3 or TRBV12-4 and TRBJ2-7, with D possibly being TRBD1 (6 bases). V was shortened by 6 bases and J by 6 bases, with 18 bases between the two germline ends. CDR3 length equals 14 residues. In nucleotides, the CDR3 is TGTGCCAGCAGCATACAGGGATCTGAGCGCGAGCAGTACTTC. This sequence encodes CASSIQGSEREQYF.

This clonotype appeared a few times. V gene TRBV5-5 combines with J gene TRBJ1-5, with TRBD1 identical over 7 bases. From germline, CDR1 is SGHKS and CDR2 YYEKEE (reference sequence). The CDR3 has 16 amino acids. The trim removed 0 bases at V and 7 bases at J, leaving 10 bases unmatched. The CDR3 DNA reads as TGTGCCAGCAGCTTGGAATTCGGGGCAGGGGGACAGCCCCAGCATTTT. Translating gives CASSLEFGAGGQPQHF.